Reported below is one T cell receptor (beta chain). The target antigen is unknown. This entry comes from a study of cytomegalovirus exposure and HLA in healthy donors. Study observations and caveats: Follow-up analysis later connected one missense variant in DCLRE1C with trimming of TCR beta V- and J-genes. A reported reduction in N-insertions relative to the 666-donor mean was seen in an Asian-associated ancestry cluster in a later analysis. In an earlier analysis, about 90% or about 30%: the productive usage of most TCR beta V segments.

CDR3 length: 14 amino acids. After removal of 2 bases from V and 10 bases from J, the junction contained 7 bases not matched to a gene. CDR1 and CDR2 from the germline V gene are SGDLS and YYNGEE. The PCR ran on 60 Vbeta and 13 Jbeta primers. Repertoires were generated with immunoSEQ multiplex PCR, while TCRdb's copy carries only in-frame clones and drops some. Found here are 130,000 to 150,000 clones, approximately 82% of them singletons; the top ten hold roughly 10%. Sequences were obtained from PBMCs. The sequence was obtained from a woman aged 60-75 years in good health and CMV-seropositive. J is TRBJ2-1 and V is TRBV9; TRBD2 matches at 9 bases. The CDR3 coding sequence is TGTGCCAGCAGCGTGGCTAGCGGGGCGCTCGAGCAGTTCTTC. Protein sequence: CASSVASGALEQFF.